The 18 T cell receptor beta chains listed next were all sequenced from one sample in a study of human T cells and chemical hapten exposure. MiXCR was run by TCRdb on the RACE reads, yielding one entry per CDR3 protein. The sample carries approximately 69,000 distinct CDR3 sequences, about a tenth recorded once. Stated time point: patch test 2, 6 weeks after DPC sensitization. As to treatment: therapeutic diphenylcyclopropenone sensitization with weekly scalp DPC. This specimen consisted of whole blood, obtained in connection with sensitization to the hapten diphenylcyclopropenone (DPC). These receptor sequences come from a woman aged 50 to 60 with alopecia areata. Some clones in this sample may be carry-over from other donors' samples.

For this clonotype: Possible read error: a much larger clone is one base away. This chain joins TRBV7-8 and TRBJ1-2, with D maybe TRBD1 (5 bases). This CDR3 spans 13 amino acids. The V gene's germline CDR1 is SGHVS and CDR2 FQNEAQ. The CDR3 DNA follows: TGTGCCAGCAGTCCTGGGGCAGGCTCTGGCTACTCCTTC. Translation gives CASSPGAGSGYSF.

In its sample, this clonotype was seen a few times. V usage is TRBV5-5 and J usage is TRBJ2-7; a possible D gene is TRBD1 (5 bases). The germline CDR1 and CDR2 sequences are SGHKS and YYEKEE (reference sequence). The V end lost 4 bases, the J end lost 3 bases, and 17 bases lay between the germline ends. This CDR3 has 15 residues. This CDR3 reads CASSNPTQGDYEQYF. The CDR3 nucleotides are TGTGCCAGCAGCAACCCAACCCAAGGGGACTACGAGCAGTACTTC.

The sample holds many counts of this clonotype. The J gene is TRBJ2-2, the V gene TRBV7-9, with D maybe TRBD1 (5 bases). The CDR3 runs 12 residues. CDR1 is SEHNR, CDR2 FQNEAQ, per germline (reference sequence). Trimming took off 5 bases at V and 7 bases at J, with 8 bases between the two ends. CDR3 nucleotides: TGTGCCAGCAGCATCAGGGTCGGGGAGCTGTTTTTT. Amino acids: CASSIRVGELFF.

This clonotype was counted ten times or more. CDR3 amino acids: CASSVRSSVYQETQYF. The CDR3 DNA is TGTGCCAGCAGTGTAAGGTCTAGCGTGTACCAAGAGACCCAGTACTTC. The V gene is TRBV27, the J gene TRBJ2-5, with a tentative D call TRBD2 (6 bases). This CDR3 contains 16 residues. V was cut by 5 bases and J by 0 bases, with 16 bases left in between. Germline CDR1 MNHEY, CDR2 SMNVEV (reference sequence).

In this sample, this clonotype turned up a few times. CDR3 DNA sequence: TGTGCCAGCAGACCGGGACTAGCTGACACCGGGGAGCTGTTTTTT. It encodes CASRPGLADTGELFF. This chain connects TRBV12-3 or TRBV12-4 to TRBJ2-2; TRBD2 aligns across 9 bases. This CDR3 is 15 amino acids long. V dropped 6 bases and J dropped 3; count of bases not matched to a gene: 5.

V gene TRBV5-5 combines with J gene TRBJ1-6, with a tentative D call TRBD1 (5 bases). Germline CDR1 reads SGHKS; CDR2 reads YYEKEE (reference sequence). Trimming removed 0 bases at V and 14 bases at J, with 9 bases between. This CDR3 spans 12 amino acids. For the CDR3, the DNA is TGTGCCAGCAGCTTGGCCCAGGGAACCCTCCACTTT. Its translation is CASSLAQGTLHF.

This chain uses TRBV2 with TRBJ2-1; 7 bases are a match to TRBD2. The CDR3 is made up of 15 amino acids. Germline lookup yields CDR1 SNHLY and CDR2 FYNNEI. Germline trimming cut 4 bases from V and 5 bases from J; bases unmatched to any gene: 8. The CDR3 sequence: CASSVMASGNNEQFF. The CDR3 nucleotides are TGTGCCAGCAGTGTCATGGCTAGCGGAAACAATGAGCAGTTCTTC. The variable domain in full, completed from reference TRBV2 and TRBJ2-1, reads EPEVTQTPSHQVTQMGQEVILRCVPISNHLYFYWYRQILGQKVEFLVSFYNNEISEKSEIFDDQFSVERPDGSNFTLKIRSTKLEDSAMYFCASSVMASGNNEQFFGPGTRLTVL.

This chain connects TRBV4-1 to TRBJ2-4; no clear D gene. V lost 0 bases to trimming and J lost 7 bases, with 4 bases between them. There are 12 residues in the CDR3. Germline CDR1 is MGHRA and CDR2 is YSYEKL. Written as DNA, the CDR3 is TGCGCCAGCAGCCAAGAGGTGAACATTCAGTACTTC. This encodes CASSQEVNIQYF.

There are a few counts of this clonotype. The chain employs TRBV6-2 or TRBV6-3 and TRBJ2-5, with D possibly TRBD2 on 5 matching bases. The germline V gene encodes CDR1 MNHEY and CDR2 SVGEGT. Trimming took off 5 bases at V and 9 bases at J, with 13 bases between the two ends. The CDR3 runs 12 residues. CDR3 DNA sequence: TGTGCCAGCAGTCCCGACGAAGCGGCCCAGTACTTC. The encoded protein is CASSPDEAAQYF.

The chain carries TRBV4-2 and TRBJ2-3; 13 bases agree with TRBD2. The CDR3 extends over 18 amino acids. The germline V gene has CDR1 LGHNA and CDR2 YNFKEQ. V shed 4 bases, J shed 3 bases, and the junction held 10 bases outside the gene matches. The CDR3 loop is CASSLGLAGVGGTDTQYF. CDR3 nucleotide sequence: TGTGCCAGCAGCCTCGGACTAGCGGGAGTTGGGGGGACAGATACGCAGTATTTT.

This clonotype was recorded at least ten times. V gene TRBV6-6 combines with J gene TRBJ2-2; perhaps D is TRBD1 or TRBD2 (5 bases each). This CDR3 spans 16 amino acids. CDR1 MNHNY and CDR2 SVGAGI come from the germline V gene (reference sequence). The V and J ends lost 2 bases and 2 bases respectively, with 12 bases between them. CDR3 residues: CASSYPPGPNTGELFF. The CDR3 DNA reads TGTGCCAGCAGTTACCCCCCGGGACCAAACACCGGGGAGCTGTTTTTT.

This clonotype was seen a few times. This chain links TRBV12-3 or TRBV12-4 with TRBJ1-2, with D unclear. Trimming took off 9 bases at V and 0 bases at J, with 11 bases between the two ends. The CDR3 length is 13 residues. CDR3 in amino acids: CASAESTNYGYTF. CDR3 DNA: TGTGCCAGTGCTGAGAGTACTAACTATGGCTACACCTTC.

This clonotype occurred a few times. The chain is built from TRBV20-1 and TRBJ2-2; no definite D call. The CDR3 spans 15 residues. Germline CDR1 reads DFQATT; CDR2 reads SNEGSKA (reference sequence). Deletions cut 5 bases from V and 3 bases from J, with 16 bases between. DNA for the CDR3: TGCAGTGCTCAGCACCCTACTGGACACACCGGGGAGCTGTTTTTT. It translates to CSAQHPTGHTGELFF.

The chain carries TRBV6-6 and TRBJ2-3; possible D gene TRBD2, 6 bases. Germline CDR1 reads MNHNY; CDR2 reads SVGAGI (reference sequence). This CDR3 contains 14 residues. V was trimmed by 6 bases and J by 8 bases, leaving 18 bases between them. This chain's CDR3 is CASSLTRGRVTQYF. The CDR3 DNA is TGTGCCAGCAGCCTGACGCGGGGCAGAGTTACGCAGTATTTT.

This clonotype was counted between two and nine times. The gene calls are TRBV5-1 and TRBJ2-1; 10 bases fit TRBD2. Germline CDR1 reads SGHRS; CDR2 reads YFSETQ. The CDR3 is made up of 15 amino acids. J was trimmed by 4 bases and V by 3 bases; bases with no gene match: 4. CDR3 nucleotides: TGCGCCAGCAGCTCAAGCGGGAGGGGTTACAATGAGCAGTTCTTC. Protein product: CASSSSGRGYNEQFF.

This clonotype was seen at least ten times. The gene calls are TRBV29-1 and TRBJ1-1; D is unclear. Germline CDR1 is SQVTM and CDR2 is ANQGSEA. The CDR3 totals 13 residues. Between the trimmed V and J ends, which lost 7 bases and 4 bases, there was a span of 16 bases. CDR3 in DNA: TGCAGCGCTGGAAGGACCGGAGTCACTGAAGCTTTCTTT. Translated: CSAGRTGVTEAFF. Full variable domain (outside the CDR3, taken from reference TRBV29-1 and TRBJ1-1): SAVISQKPSRDICQRGTSLTIQCQVDSQVTMMFWYRQQPGQSLTLIATANQGSEATYESGFVIDKFPISRPNLTFSTLTVSNMSPEDSSIYLCSAGRTGVTEAFFGQGTRLTVV.

This clonotype was recorded at least ten times. The chain combines TRBV6-1 with TRBJ1-1, with D uncertain. The V gene lost 5 bases and the J gene lost 11 bases, with 12 bases spanning the gap. The CDR3 is 11 amino acids. CDR1 MNHNS and CDR2 SASEGT come from the germline V gene. CDR3 residues: CASSLQWTAFF. CDR3 nucleotides: TGTGCCAGCAGTCTGCAGTGGACTGCTTTCTTT.

This clonotype was recorded many times. This chain joins TRBV19 and TRBJ2-7; D may be TRBD1 (5 bases). Germline CDR1 LNHDA, CDR2 SQIVND (reference sequence). Trimming took 6 bases from V and 6 from J, leaving 15 bases between them. This CDR3 comprises 13 residues. CDR3 residues: CASRETDRPEQYF. DNA for the CDR3: TGTGCCAGTAGAGAGACAGACCGCCCCGAGCAGTACTTC.